These 25 T cell receptor beta chains originate from one sample sequenced in a study of shared clonotypes between healthy human individuals. Profiling relied on immunoSEQ multiplex PCR, and the TCRdb table lists in-frame clones only, not all of them. The sample records some 2.1 million clones, about 95% being singletons. Terminally differentiated effector memory CD45RA+ cells were left out of the naive CD8 fraction, which was CD45RO-negative and positively selected for CCR7. Sequencing was carried out using naive CD8+ T cells sorted from blood. These receptors originate from a man younger than 35 in good health.

The chain carries TRBV10-1 and TRBJ1-5; no clear D. Germline V CDR1 and CDR2: WNHNN, SYGVQD (reference sequence). Trimming shortened V by 6 bases and J by 6 bases, and 3 bases separated the two germline ends. The CDR3 spans 10 residues. In nucleotides, the CDR3 is TGCGCCAGCAGGAGTCAGCCCCAGCATTTT. Amino acids: CASRSQPQHF.

Worth noting for this clone: A junction boundary mismatches the germline segment, possibly from a read error. The rearrangement joins TRBV5-4 to TRBJ2-5; no clear D. The CDR3 has 11 amino acids. Germline CDR1 reads SGHNT; CDR2 reads YYREEE (reference sequence). In DNA, the CDR3 is TGTGCCAGCAGCTTGGAGGATAGTATGAACTTC. This codes for CASSLEDSMNF.

CDR3 in amino acids: CASSVADVGLSDKNIQYF. The CDR3 DNA is TGTGCCAGCAGCGTAGCGGATGTGGGCCTATCGGACAAAAACATTCAGTACTTC. This chain links TRBV9 with TRBJ2-4; D call uncertain. Germline V gene sequence: CDR1 SGDLS, CDR2 YYNGEE. The CDR3 is made up of 18 amino acids. V lost 0 bases and J 3 bases, leaving 19 bases between the germline ends.

The chain carries TRBV7-9 and TRBJ2-3, with TRBD2 identical over 9 bases. The germline V gene encodes CDR1 SEHNR and CDR2 FQNEAQ (reference sequence). The length of the CDR3 is 15 residues. Germline trimming cut 6 bases from V and 0 bases from J; bases unmatched to any gene: 4. CDR3 bases: TGTGCCAGCAGGGGACTAGCTGTCAGCACAGATACGCAGTATTTT. Translation gives CASRGLAVSTDTQYF.

This chain links TRBV7-3 with TRBJ2-1, with D tentatively TRBD1 (5 bases). This CDR3 region has 13 residues. Between the trimmed V and J ends, which lost 8 bases and 4 bases, there was a span of 12 bases. Germline V gives CDR1 SGHTA, CDR2 FQGTGA. CDR3 sequence: CASRPDIYNEQFF. CDR3 nucleotides: TGTGCCAGCCGACCGGACATTTACAATGAGCAGTTCTTC.

This sequence joins TRBV6-4 and TRBJ1-3, with TRBD1 matching over 7 bases. The V segment lost 6 bases and the J segment 0 bases; nucleotides outside the gene matches: 11. This CDR3 is 17 amino acids long. CDR1 is MRHNA and CDR2 is SNTAGT in the germline V gene. CDR3 protein: CASRVPGQRRSGNTIYF. In DNA, the CDR3 is TGTGCCAGCAGAGTCCCGGGACAGCGTCGCTCTGGAAACACCATATATTTT.

J is TRBJ2-5 and V is TRBV4-3; D is unresolved. Looked up from germline, CDR1 is LGHNA and CDR2 is YSLEER. V was clipped by 0 bases and J by 5 bases, with 7 bases between them. The CDR3 has 13 amino acids. The CDR3 bases are TGCGCCAGCAGCCAAGATGAATTTGAGACCCAGTACTTC. Translation: CASSQDEFETQYF.

This clone appeared once. The rearrangement joins TRBV13 to TRBJ2-2; TRBD2 matches 8 bases. The trim removed 4 bases at V and 5 bases at J, leaving 9 bases unmatched. The CDR3 is made up of 16 amino acids. Per germline, CDR1 PRHDT and CDR2 FYEKMQ (reference sequence). The CDR3, as DNA: TGTGCCAGCAGCTCCGGGACGGGCGGGAGGACCGGGGAGCTGTTTTTT. The encoded protein is CASSSGTGGRTGELFF.

This clone was observed a single time. The genes are TRBV10-2 and TRBJ2-1; D gene unclear. Germline V gene data show CDR1 as WSHSY and CDR2 as SAAADI. The length of the CDR3 is 15 residues. V lost 8 bases to trimming and J lost 2 bases, with 16 bases between them. In DNA, the CDR3 is TGCGCCAGCGGATCGGACGCAGACCCCTACAATGAGCAGTTCTTC. This translates into CASGSDADPYNEQFF.

The chain combines TRBV27 with TRBJ1-2; 7 positions agree with TRBD1. Germline CDR1 and CDR2: MNHEY and SMNVEV (reference sequence). V gave up 6 bases and J gave up 6 bases; unmatched junction bases: 10. This CDR3 has 14 residues. Here the CDR3 reads CASSQGGGVNGYTF. The CDR3 nucleotides are TGTGCCAGCAGCCAGGGGGGAGGGGTTAATGGCTACACCTTC.

The chain carries TRBV13 and TRBJ2-2, with TRBD1 matching 10 bases. Germline values: CDR1 PRHDT, CDR2 FYEKMQ (reference sequence). The CDR3 spans 15 residues. V was pared by 3 bases and J by 7 bases, with 5 bases of the junction left unmatched. The CDR3 region has the DNA TGTGCCAGCAGCTTCTCTGACAGGGGGCTCGGGGAGCTGTTTTTT. Translating it yields CASSFSDRGLGELFF.

This chain connects TRBV13 to TRBJ2-1, with a tentative D call TRBD1 (6 bases). The CDR3 spans 13 residues. Trimming took 8 bases from V and 8 from J, leaving 16 bases between them. From germline, CDR1 is PRHDT and CDR2 FYEKMQ (reference sequence). The CDR3 nucleotides read TGTGCCAGCGGGCACAGGGATGGCGATGAGCAGTTCTTC. Translating gives CASGHRDGDEQFF. Based on the CDR3 plus reference TRBV13 and TRBJ2-1, the full variable domain is AAGVIQSPRHLIKEKRETATLKCYPIPRHDTVYWYQQGPGQDPQFLISFYEKMQSDKGSIPDRFSAQQFSDYHSELNMSSLELGDSALYFCASGHRDGDEQFFGPGTRLTVL.

The rearrangement links TRBV9 to TRBJ1-4, with 9 nucleotides matching TRBD1. V lost 3 bases to trimming and J lost 8 bases; unmatched junction nucleotides: 5. The CDR3 consists of 14 residues. CDR1 SGDLS and CDR2 YYNGEE come from the germline V gene. CDR3 sequence (DNA): TGTGCCAGCAGCGAACAGGGGGCCGAAGAAAAACTGTTTTTT. Protein: CASSEQGAEEKLFF.

The chain couples TRBV27 to TRBJ1-2, with a weak D call TRBD1 (5 bases). Germline lookup yields CDR1 MNHEY and CDR2 SMNVEV (reference sequence). This CDR3 region has 14 residues. The V end lost 5 bases, the J end lost 4 bases, and 14 bases lay between the germline ends. The CDR3 spells CASSLGGSPYGYTF. The CDR3 DNA reads TGTGCCAGCAGTCTCGGGGGGTCGCCCTATGGCTACACCTTC.

The J gene is TRBJ1-2, the V gene TRBV19; a weak D match, TRBD1 (5 bases). Germline values: CDR1 LNHDA, CDR2 SQIVND (reference sequence). The CDR3 spans 13 residues. The germline V and J ends were trimmed by 5 bases and 5 bases, with 12 bases remaining between them. The CDR3 sequence is CASSLQVTYGYTF. The CDR3, as DNA: TGTGCCAGTAGTCTACAGGTCACATATGGCTACACCTTC.

CDR3 nucleotides: TGCGCCAGCAGCTCCGGGACCTCGTGGAAGGAGCAGTACTTC. Translation: CASSSGTSWKEQYF. The V and J genes are TRBV5-1 and TRBJ2-7; D may match TRBD1 or TRBD2 (5 bases each). The germline CDR1 and CDR2 sequences are SGHRS and YFSETQ. Trimming took off 3 bases at V and 7 bases at J, with 17 bases between the two ends. CDR3 length: 14 residues.

V usage is TRBV4-3 and J usage is TRBJ2-1, with no clear D. Looked up from germline, CDR1 is LGHNA and CDR2 is YSLEER. CDR3 size: 13 residues. With 0 bases removed from V and 6 bases from J, the gap between germline ends came to 6 bases. The CDR3 sequence: CASSQDLTNEQFF. CDR3 coding DNA: TGCGCCAGCAGCCAAGACCTTACCAATGAGCAGTTCTTC.

The genes are TRBV2 and TRBJ2-3; 12 bases are shared with TRBD2. The CDR3 is made up of 16 amino acids. V was pared by 6 bases and J by 5 bases, with 9 bases of the junction left unmatched. The germline V gene has CDR1 SNHLY and CDR2 FYNNEI. CDR3 nucleotides: TGTGCCAGCAGCGAGGCTAGCGGGGGGGCCGAAGATACGCAGTATTTT. Its translation: CASSEASGGAEDTQYF.

The V gene is TRBV7-3, the J gene TRBJ2-3; 10 positions match TRBD2. CDR1 and CDR2 from the germline V gene are SGHTA and FQGTGA. The CDR3 is made up of 16 amino acids. Trimming took 2 bases from V and 4 from J; bases not matched to a gene: 6. CDR3 region: CASSLSLLAGPDTQYF. The CDR3 coding sequence is TGTGCCAGCAGCTTATCTTTACTAGCGGGGCCAGATACGCAGTATTTT.

V usage is TRBV10-1 and J usage is TRBJ2-1; TRBD2 agrees at 14 bases. J lost 4 bases, V lost 3 bases, and 17 bases had no gene match. The CDR3 totals 21 residues. The germline gives CDR1 WNHNN, CDR2 SYGVQD (reference sequence). This CDR3 reads CASSDSGLAGGKIPQYNEQFF. CDR3 coding DNA: TGCGCCAGCAGTGACTCCGGACTAGCGGGAGGTAAAATCCCACAGTACAATGAGCAGTTCTTC.

The chain joins TRBV4-1 to TRBJ2-7; TRBD1 matches 9 bases. There are 13 residues in the CDR3. V lost 3 bases to trimming and J lost 4 bases; unmatched junction nucleotides: 1. The germline gives CDR1 MGHRA, CDR2 YSYEKL. The CDR3 DNA reads as TGCGCCAGCAGCCATGGGACAGGGTACGAGCAGTACTTC. It translates to CASSHGTGYEQYF.

The CDR3 DNA is TGTGCCAGCAGTGTGGGTCTTGGAGACGAGCAGTACTTC. It is translated as CASSVGLGDEQYF. V is TRBV2 and J is TRBJ2-7; D is undetermined. CDR1 is SNHLY and CDR2 is FYNNEI in the germline V gene. The CDR3 runs to 13 residues. V was cut by 4 bases and J by 5 bases, with 12 bases left in between.

The sample holds one count of this clone. This chain links TRBV28 with TRBJ1-1, with D uncertain. The germline CDR1 and CDR2 sequences are MDHEN and SYDVKM. The CDR3 length is 15 residues. Trimming removed 3 bases from V and 0 bases from J, with 11 bases in between. The CDR3 sequence is CASSFQALMNTEAFF. CDR3 coding DNA: TGTGCCAGCAGTTTCCAGGCCCTTATGAACACTGAAGCTTTCTTT.

V is TRBV11-3 and J is TRBJ2-1, with a weak D call TRBD2 (6 bases). The germline V gene encodes CDR1 SGHNT and CDR2 YENEEA. This CDR3 comprises 12 residues. The V and J ends lost 5 bases and 10 bases respectively, with 12 bases between them. The CDR3 DNA reads as TGTGCCAGCAGCCTGCCCAGCGGGGAGCAGTTCTTC. Residues: CASSLPSGEQFF.

CDR3: CASSYDTGTPSGEQYF. The CDR3 bases are TGTGCCAGCAGCTACGATACCGGGACTCCCTCAGGAGAGCAGTACTTC. The chain joins TRBV11-2 to TRBJ2-7, with D tentatively TRBD2 (6 bases). Germline values: CDR1 SGHAT, CDR2 FQNNGV. This CDR3 comprises 16 residues. V was pared by 4 bases and J by 7 bases, with 23 bases between.